This T cell receptor beta chain was identified during a study of T cells in pancreatic ductal adenocarcinoma (TCRdb year 2017). A note on the overall study: The work assessed suppressive cells as well as CD8+ T cells infiltrating resected pancreatic ductal adenocarcinoma, measuring their numbers, locations, and properties, in order to shed light on the adaptive T-cell response that occurs naturally.

The CDR3 runs 14 amino acids, cysteine and phenylalanine included. Just CDR3 DNA is preserved here, 42 bases in frame from base 1. Clipping removes 3 bases from V and 7 bases from J, with 7 as the unmatched junction base count. From the germline V gene, CDR1 is KGHSH and CDR2 is LQKENI. The immunoSEQ hsTCRB kit was used to amplify TCR beta CDR3 regions from genomic DNA. An Illumina HiSeq system was used to carry out high-throughput TRB CDR3 sequencing. Turning to the authors' computational methods: The immunoSEQ software was used to analyze the sequencing reads, and any nonproductive sequences containing premature stops or frame-shifts were left out. Clonality of the repertoire was calculated as one minus Shannon entropy normalized by log2 of the number of unique productive sequences. TCRdb took over this immuneACCESS table, retaining in-frame rearrangements with V and J assigned. Such tables are incomplete; in checked studies, under half of the missing clones stem from an unresolved V gene, and the remainder is unexplained. V, J and clone size reflect that table, while D and trimming were determined from the DNA. This sample is represented by roughly 20,000 clones; 88% of them were singletons. The ten largest clones take up over 0.9% of the sample.

The selected pancreatic ductal adenocarcinoma patients had received surgery without neoadjuvant therapy. Peripheral blood was collected in heparin tubes, from which PBMCs were isolated by histopaque density gradient and cryopreserved in about 9.8% DMSO. The DNeasy Blood and Tissue Kit, with Proteinase K and RNase treatment, was used to extract genomic DNA from roughly seven PBMC specimens and roughly 9 flash-frozen tumor specimens. For this clone: Its antigen has not been determined. No base qualities exist here, and no much larger clone lies one base off it.

Overall study results and their limits: Blood samples had more total productive templates and about 8-fold more unique clonotypes than tumor samples. Because inoperable disease is present at presentation in most pancreatic cancer patients, the resected cohort was biased toward the minority with early-stage disease. Because tumors are enriched in CD45RO+ effector T cells rather than naive T cells, which biases toward lower diversity, comparisons of clonality between tumor and blood may be biased. There was no significant difference in T-cell clonality between tumor and blood, where mean clonality was about 0.11 for tumors and just over 0.07 for blood.

The chain is made from TRBV18 and TRBJ1-2; 8 nucleotides in the junction match TRBD1. The sequence was collected from a human donor with pancreatic ductal adenocarcinoma. Sequencing was carried out using PBMCs. The DNA reads as follows: TGTGCCAGCTCACCGGGACAGGCTCAGAGTGGCTACACCTTC. Its translation reads: CASSPGQAQSGYTF.